These 20 T cell receptor beta chains share one sample of origin, sequenced in a study of T cell changes during pregnancy in multiple sclerosis. This table comes from immunoSEQ multiplex PCR, and its TCRdb copy is limited to in-frame clones, with some not included. The sample consists of some 97,000 clones, around 92% of them appearing once. The sequences come from peripheral blood, collected after pregnancy. These TCRs come from a female donor with multiple sclerosis, enrolled in a pregnancy study.

The chain carries TRBV30 and TRBJ2-6, with no clear D. Germline V gene lookup returns CDR1 GTSNPN and CDR2 SVGIG (reference sequence). The CDR3 is made up of 13 amino acids. V was trimmed by 7 bases and J by 1 base, leaving 8 bases between them. CDR3 region: CASESSGANVLTF. The CDR3 DNA reads TGTGCCTCAGAAAGTTCTGGGGCCAACGTCCTGACTTTC.

The V call is TRBV15, the J call TRBJ2-7; TRBD2 aligns across 12 bases. The germline V gene encodes CDR1 LNHNV and CDR2 YYDKDF (reference sequence). Germline trimming cut 1 base from V and 5 bases from J; bases unmatched to any gene: 3. This CDR3 is built from 15 residues. The CDR3, as DNA: TGTGCCACCAGCAGAGGACTAGCGGGAGAGGACGAGCAGTACTTC. Translated, it gives CATSRGLAGEDEQYF.

This clone has only one observation. The V call is TRBV5-1, the J call TRBJ2-5, with D perhaps matching TRBD2 (6 bases). CDR3 length equals 14 residues. Trimming removed 2 bases from V and 0 bases from J, with 8 bases in between. Germline-derived CDR1 and CDR2 are SGHRS and YFSETQ. Written as DNA, the CDR3 is TGCGCCAGCAGCTTTGGAGGGTACCAAGAGACCCAGTACTTC. Translated, it gives CASSFGGYQETQYF. The variable domain in full, completed from reference TRBV5-1 and TRBJ2-5, reads KAGVTQTPRYLIKTRGQQVTLSCSPISGHRSVSWYQQTPGQGLQFLFEYFSETQRNKGNFPGRFSGRQFSNSRSEMNVSTLELGDSALYLCASSFGGYQETQYFGPGTRLLVL.

This clone was counted a single time. V is TRBV10-3 and J is TRBJ1-2; tentative D call: TRBD1 (5 bases). Germline-derived CDR1 and CDR2 are ENHRY and SYGVKD. CDR3 length equals 13 residues. V dropped 3 bases and J dropped 8 bases, with 13 bases sitting between them. CDR3 residues: CAISDGQGAGYTF. In nucleotides, the CDR3 is TGTGCCATCAGTGACGGGCAGGGTGCCGGCTACACCTTC.

The chain has TRBV7-3 and TRBJ2-1, with 9 bases identical to TRBD2. There are 15 residues in the CDR3. Germline-derived CDR1 and CDR2 are SGHTA and FQGTGA. V shed 5 bases, J shed 1 base, and the junction held 3 bases outside the gene matches. CDR3 protein: CASSLLAGSYNEQFF. The DNA for the CDR3 is TGTGCCAGCAGCCTCCTAGCGGGATCCTACAATGAGCAGTTCTTC.

In this sample, this clone turned up once. V and J are TRBV5-1 and TRBJ1-5, with 7 bases lining up with TRBD1. The CDR3 loop spans 14 amino acids. V shed 0 bases and J 4 bases; nucleotides not matched to a gene: 1. CDR1 is SGHRS and CDR2 is YFSETQ in the germline V gene. CDR3 DNA: TGCGCCAGCAGCTTGGCAGGGGGTAATCAGCCCCAGCATTTT. Encoded protein: CASSLAGGNQPQHF.

The V and J genes are TRBV2 and TRBJ2-1; TRBD2 is a possible D gene (5 bases). Germline V CDR1 and CDR2: SNHLY, FYNNEI. V dropped 2 bases and J dropped 3 bases, with 8 bases sitting between them. This CDR3 is built from 14 residues. Written as DNA, the CDR3 is TGTGCCAGCAGTGAACTAGCCCTCTACAATGAGCAGTTCTTC. This translates into CASSELALYNEQFF.

The rearrangement joins TRBV7-8 to TRBJ1-3; 11 bases agree with TRBD1. Germline CDR1 and CDR2: SGHVS and FQNEAQ. The CDR3 sequence is 19 residues long. V lost 5 bases, J lost 1 base, and 13 bases stayed unmatched. CDR3 residues: CASSPERDRGKVSGNTIYF. The CDR3 coding sequence is TGTGCCAGCAGCCCCGAACGGGACAGGGGGAAAGTGTCTGGAAACACCATATATTTT.

This clone has just a few counts. The gene calls are TRBV19 and TRBJ1-1; 9 bases agree with TRBD1. Germline CDR1 and CDR2: LNHDA and SQIVND (reference sequence). The CDR3 spans 17 residues. V gave up 3 bases and J gave up 0 bases; unmatched junction bases: 8. CDR3 in amino acids: CASSMIGQGPVNTEAFF. DNA for the CDR3: TGTGCCAGTAGTATGATAGGACAGGGGCCGGTGAACACTGAAGCTTTCTTT.

The chain links TRBV5-1 to TRBJ1-6; D gene uncertain. V lost 0 bases and J lost 9, with 10 bases in between. The CDR3 is 14 residues long. Per the germline V gene, CDR1 is SGHRS and CDR2 is YFSETQ. The CDR3 spells CASSLGAAGSPLHF. Here the CDR3 DNA reads TGCGCCAGCAGCTTGGGAGCGGCGGGTTCACCCCTCCACTTT. The full variable domain, with the rest looked up from reference TRBV5-1 and TRBJ1-6, is KAGVTQTPRYLIKTRGQQVTLSCSPISGHRSVSWYQQTPGQGLQFLFEYFSETQRNKGNFPGRFSGRQFSNSRSEMNVSTLELGDSALYLCASSLGAAGSPLHFGNGTRLTVT.

V usage is TRBV5-4 and J usage is TRBJ1-2, with D perhaps matching TRBD1 (5 bases). The CDR3 length is 16 residues. The germline V gene encodes CDR1 SGHNT and CDR2 YYREEE (reference sequence). V gave up 0 bases and J gave up 4 bases, with 16 bases separating them. CDR3 in DNA: TGTGCCAGCAGCTTGGCCGGGGCGGGGCCGCGCTATGGCTACACCTTC. It encodes CASSLAGAGPRYGYTF.

The chain recombines TRBV10-3 with TRBJ1-1, with 7 bases lining up with TRBD1. Germline CDR1 ENHRY, CDR2 SYGVKD. The CDR3 sequence is 15 residues long. Unmatched junction bases numbered 11, after V lost 10 bases and J lost 0 bases. CDR3: CATLPGTDMNTEAFF. In DNA, the CDR3 is TGTGCCACCTTGCCGGGGACAGACATGAACACTGAAGCTTTCTTT.

This clone was seen once. The genes are TRBV6-5 and TRBJ1-1, with D possibly matching TRBD1 (5 bases). V dropped 7 bases and J dropped 1 base, with 13 bases sitting between them. The germline CDR1 and CDR2 sequences are MNHEY and SVGAGI. The CDR3 runs 14 residues. The CDR3 DNA sequence: TGTGCCAGCAAGATACAGGTGGAGAACACTGAAGCTTTCTTT. It encodes CASKIQVENTEAFF.

On this clone itself: Other DNA variants within this sample encode the same CDR3. This chain connects TRBV29-1 to TRBJ2-5, with TRBD2 matching over 7 bases. V lost 6 bases, J lost 5 bases, and 0 bases stayed unmatched. CDR3 length equals 10 residues. Germline lookup yields CDR1 SQVTM and CDR2 ANQGSEA. Here the CDR3 DNA reads TGCAGCGTCGGGGGGGAGACCCAGTACTTC. It yields the protein CSVGGETQYF.

The V and J genes are TRBV6-5 and TRBJ1-1, with 9 bases fitting TRBD1. CDR3 length: 15 amino acids. In germline, CDR1 is MNHEY, CDR2 SVGAGI. J gave up 4 bases and V 5 bases, and 8 bases lay outside the gene matches. The CDR3 sequence is CASSPNRGQVTEAFF. The DNA of the CDR3 is TGTGCCAGCAGTCCCAACAGGGGGCAGGTCACTGAAGCTTTCTTT.

Here the CDR3 reads CAIKTGQTYEQYF. The CDR3 nucleotides are TGTGCCATAAAGACGGGACAGACCTACGAGCAGTACTTC. This chain uses TRBV7-2 with TRBJ2-7; 7 bases map to TRBD1. CDR1 and CDR2 (germline): SGHTA, FQGNSA. The length of the CDR3 is 13 residues. Trimming at V came to 10 bases and at J to 2 bases, leaving 8 bases not matched to a gene.

The rearrangement links TRBV5-1 to TRBJ1-1; no clear D. V dropped 3 bases and J dropped 1 base, with 7 bases sitting between them. The CDR3 is 13 amino acids. Germline V gene lookup returns CDR1 SGHRS and CDR2 YFSETQ. The CDR3 spells CASSSDTNTEAFF. The CDR3 coding sequence is TGCGCCAGCAGCTCCGACACGAACACTGAAGCTTTCTTT.

V usage is TRBV10-2 and J usage is TRBJ2-5; D is unclear. CDR1 WSHSY and CDR2 SAAADI come from the germline V gene. The CDR3 loop spans 13 amino acids. Trimming pared 0 bases from V and 3 bases from J, leaving 5 bases between. This CDR3 reads CASSESGEETQYF. The CDR3 coding sequence is TGCGCCAGCAGTGAGTCTGGAGAAGAGACCCAGTACTTC.

The chain has TRBV6-5 and TRBJ1-1, with unresolved D. CDR3 size: 14 residues. Per germline, CDR1 MNHEY and CDR2 SVGAGI. Trimming stripped 0 bases from V and 1 base from J, with 6 bases between. CDR3 sequence (DNA): TGTGCCAGCAGTTACTCGAAGCGGAACACTGAAGCTTTCTTT. Protein: CASSYSKRNTEAFF.

The V call is TRBV19, the J call TRBJ1-3; no definite D call. CDR1 and CDR2 (germline): LNHDA, SQIVND (reference sequence). V was shortened by 6 bases and J by 0 bases, with 15 bases between the two germline ends. The CDR3 loop spans 16 amino acids. The chain's CDR3 is CASRMGGAYSGNTIYF. The CDR3 nucleotides read TGTGCCAGTAGGATGGGTGGAGCGTACTCTGGAAACACCATATATTTT.